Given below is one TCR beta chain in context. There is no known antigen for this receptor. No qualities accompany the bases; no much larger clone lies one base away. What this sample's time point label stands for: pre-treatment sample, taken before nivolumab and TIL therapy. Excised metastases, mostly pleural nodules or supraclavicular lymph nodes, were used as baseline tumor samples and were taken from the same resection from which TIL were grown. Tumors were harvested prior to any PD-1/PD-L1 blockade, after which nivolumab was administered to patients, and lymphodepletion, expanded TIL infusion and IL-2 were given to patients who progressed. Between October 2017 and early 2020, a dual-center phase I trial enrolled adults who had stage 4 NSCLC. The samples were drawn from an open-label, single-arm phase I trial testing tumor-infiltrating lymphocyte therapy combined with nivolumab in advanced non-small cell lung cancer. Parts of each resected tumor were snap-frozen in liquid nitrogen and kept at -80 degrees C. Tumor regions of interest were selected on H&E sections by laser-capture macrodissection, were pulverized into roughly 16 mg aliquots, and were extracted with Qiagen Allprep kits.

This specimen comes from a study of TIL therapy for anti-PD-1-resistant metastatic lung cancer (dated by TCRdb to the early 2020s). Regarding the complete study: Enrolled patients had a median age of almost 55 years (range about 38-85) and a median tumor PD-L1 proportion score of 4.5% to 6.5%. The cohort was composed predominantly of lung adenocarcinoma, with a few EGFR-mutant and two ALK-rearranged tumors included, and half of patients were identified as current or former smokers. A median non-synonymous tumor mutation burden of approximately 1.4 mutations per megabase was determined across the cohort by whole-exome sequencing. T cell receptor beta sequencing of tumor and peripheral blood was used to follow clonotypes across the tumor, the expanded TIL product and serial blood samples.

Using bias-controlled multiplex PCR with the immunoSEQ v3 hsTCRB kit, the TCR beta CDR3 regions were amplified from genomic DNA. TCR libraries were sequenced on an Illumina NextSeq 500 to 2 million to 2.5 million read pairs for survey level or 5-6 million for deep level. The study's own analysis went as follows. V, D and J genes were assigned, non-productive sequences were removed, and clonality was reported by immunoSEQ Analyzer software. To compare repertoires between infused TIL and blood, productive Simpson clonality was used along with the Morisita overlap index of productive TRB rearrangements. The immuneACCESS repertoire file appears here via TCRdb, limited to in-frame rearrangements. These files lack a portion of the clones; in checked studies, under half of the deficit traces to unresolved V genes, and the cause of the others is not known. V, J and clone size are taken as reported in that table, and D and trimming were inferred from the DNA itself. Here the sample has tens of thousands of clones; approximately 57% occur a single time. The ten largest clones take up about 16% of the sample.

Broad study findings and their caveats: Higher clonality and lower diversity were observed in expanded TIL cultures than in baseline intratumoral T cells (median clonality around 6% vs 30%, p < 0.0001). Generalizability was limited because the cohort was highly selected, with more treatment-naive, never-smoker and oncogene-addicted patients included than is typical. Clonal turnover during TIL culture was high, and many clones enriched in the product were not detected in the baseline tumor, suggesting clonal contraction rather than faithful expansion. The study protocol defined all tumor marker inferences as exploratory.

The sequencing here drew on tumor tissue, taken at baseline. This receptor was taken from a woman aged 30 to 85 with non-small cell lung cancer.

The DNA sequence is as follows: TGTGCCAGTAGTCAGGCTAGCGGAAGATACGAGCAGTACTTC. It codes for CASSQASGRYEQYF. The sequence is built from TRBV19 and TRBJ2-7; 7 bases in between match TRBD2. The germline V gene (reference sequence) supplies CDR1 LNHDA and CDR2 SQIVND. The CDR3, from cysteine to phenylalanine, totals 14 residues. The kept DNA is CDR3 alone, 42 bases in frame from the first base. Germline trimming amounts to 5 bases on V and 4 bases on J, with 8 as the count of junction bases outside the gene matches. Extended through the reference TRBV19 and TRBJ2-7 proteins, this CDR3 yields the full variable domain: DGGITQSPKYLFRKEGQNVTLSCEQNLNHDAMYWYRQDPGQGLRLIYYSQIVNDFQKGDIAEGYSVSREKKESFPLTVTSAQKNPTAFYLCASSQASGRYEQYFGPGTRLTVT.